The text below deals with one T cell receptor beta chain. Per the germline V gene, CDR1 is SQVTM and CDR2 is ANQGSEA. The V end was cut by 2 bases, the J end by 9 bases, with 16 bases between. The CDR3 length is 13 residues. This sample is drawn from a study of cytomegalovirus exposure and HLA in healthy donors. The PCR contained 60 Vbeta and 13 Jbeta primers. Clones were sequenced by immunoSEQ multiplex PCR, and TCRdb holds only the in-frame ones, with some missing. The repertoire holds roughly 99,000 clones, with roughly 70% as singletons. The sample consisted of PBMCs. The chain couples TRBV29-1 to TRBJ2-5; no clear D. The receptor was derived from a male donor in good health and CMV-seronegative. In DNA form, the CDR3 reads TGCAGCGTTGAAAGAGAGATTGCGGATCCCCAGTACTTC. This encodes CSVEREIADPQYF.